The rows below give T cell receptor beta chains drawn from one sample of a study of blood T cell repertoires in COVID-19. The table came from immunoSEQ multiplex PCR; TCRdb's copy has only in-frame clones and leaves some out. The sample records some 80,000 clones, around 84% being singletons. Sequencing was done on a sample of peripheral blood. These receptors were collected from a woman of 80 years or more in a cohort sampled during active or convalescent COVID-19. CDR3s include the opening cysteine and the closing phenylalanine or tryptophan. Fields, in order: clone size, V gene, D gene, J gene, CDR3 DNA, CDR3 protein. The D gene is left open where the match is weak. Rows give clone size only sometimes, using once, few, many, or a class for an expanded clone.

>-|TRBV4-1|TRBD1|TRBJ1-3
TGCGCCAGCAGCAGCAGACAGGGATCCTCTGGAAACACCATATATTTT
CASSSRQGSSGNTIYF
>-|TRBV19|TRBD1|TRBJ1-5
TGTGCCAGTAGGACAGGGGGAAGCAATCAGCCCCAGCATTTT
CASRTGGSNQPQHF
>-|TRBV30|-|TRBJ2-1
TGTGCCTGGAGTGTACATTTGGAGCGTGAGCAGTTCTTC
CAWSVHLEREQFF
>-|TRBV7-2|-|TRBJ2-5
TGTGCCAGCAGCCCGACGGGGGAAATCGGGACCCAGTACTTC
CASSPTGEIGTQYF
>few|TRBV5-1|TRBD1|TRBJ1-1
TGCGCCAGCAGCATCAACACAGGGGGCATCACTGAAGCTTTCTTT
CASSINTGGITEAFF
>-|TRBV9|-|TRBJ2-1
TGTGCCAGCAGCACTTCTAATGAGCAGTTCTTC
CASSTSNEQFF
>-|TRBV30|-|TRBJ1-1
TGTGCCTGGAGGCACGGATCCGAGGGCACTGAAGCTTTCTTT
CAWRHGSEGTEAFF
>-|TRBV3-1/TRBV3-2|TRBD2|TRBJ2-5
TGTGCCAGCAGCCCGACGGCTCTAGCGGGAGAAGAGACCCAGTACTTC
CASSPTALAGEETQYF
>-|TRBV4-2|TRBD1|TRBJ2-4
TGTGCCAGCAGCTGGGACAGGGTAAAGTACTTC
CASSWDRVKYF
>-|TRBV19|-|TRBJ2-2
TGTGCCAGTAGTCCTACCTTAAGACAGTCAACCGGGGAGCTGTTTTTT
CASSPTLRQSTGELFF
>-|TRBV2|-|TRBJ1-5
TGTGCCAGCAAACAGGGCGAATACAATCAGCCCCAGCATTTT
CASKQGEYNQPQHF
>-|TRBV18|TRBD1|TRBJ2-5
TGTGCCAGCTCACCATTGGGGACAGCAGAGGTGACCCAGTACTTC
CASSPLGTAEVTQYF
>-|TRBV27|-|TRBJ1-2
TGTGCCAGCAGCTTTGCGGGGGTTGGTGGCTACACCTTC
CASSFAGVGGYTF
>-|TRBV5-1|-|TRBJ2-6
TGCGCCAGCAGCTTGGATGGGGCGCCTGGGGCCAACGTCCTGACTTTC
CASSLDGAPGANVLTF
>-|TRBV5-1|-|TRBJ1-1
TGCGCCAGCCGCCCGGCCGAACAGGGAGAAGCTTTCTTT
CASRPAEQGEAFF
>-|TRBV12-3/TRBV12-4|-|TRBJ1-2
TGTGCCAGCAGCTTTTCTCCAGTCTATGGCTACACCTTC
CASSFSPVYGYTF
>-|TRBV5-1|TRBD1|TRBJ1-3
TGCGCCAGCAGCTTGGCCAAGGGGGCAGGTGGAAACACCATATATTTT
CASSLAKGAGGNTIYF
>once|TRBV4-1|TRBD1|TRBJ2-3
TGCGCCAGCAGCCAGACAGGGATGAGCACAGATACGCAGTATTTT
CASSQTGMSTDTQYF
>-|TRBV9|-|TRBJ2-5
TGTGCCAGCAGCGTGCTCCACGGGACCCAGTACTTC
CASSVLHGTQYF
>-|TRBV5-1|-|TRBJ1-1
TGCGCCAGCAGCTTGGCGGGCGACCGGGGCACTGAAGCTTTCTTT
CASSLAGDRGTEAFF
>-|TRBV28|TRBD1|TRBJ1-6
TGTGCCAGCAGTTCGAGGACAGGGGTAGGTTTGCCCCTCCACTTT
CASSSRTGVGLPLHF
>-|TRBV25-1|-|TRBJ1-1
TGTGCCAGCAGTGGGGAAACGGGGACTGAAGCTTTCTTT
CASSGETGTEAFF
>-|TRBV10-3|-|TRBJ2-1
TGTGCCATCACCGAGGGTACTGAGCAGTTCTTC
CAITEGTEQFF
>once|TRBV9|TRBD2|TRBJ2-5
TGTGCCAGCAGCGTAGTCGGAGCGGGATTACAAGAGACCCAGTACTTC
CASSVVGAGLQETQYF
>-|TRBV5-1|TRBD2|TRBJ2-1
TGCGCCAGCAGCTTTGATCCTAGTAGCGGGAGGGCCTTTTGGGGTGCGAATGAGCAGTTCTTC
CASSFDPSSGRAFWGANEQFF
>-|TRBV29-1|-|TRBJ1-5
TGCAGCGTTCAGAGGGGGATCGGGCAGCCCCAGCATTTT
CSVQRGIGQPQHF
>-|TRBV3-1/TRBV3-2|-|TRBJ1-1
TGTGCCAGCAGCAAGAAACCAGGGGTTGGTGAAGCTTTCTTT
CASSKKPGVGEAFF
>-|TRBV2|-|TRBJ1-1
TGTGCCAGCAGCTATAGGCAGGACACTGAAGCTTTCTTT
CASSYRQDTEAFF
>-|TRBV10-2|TRBD1|TRBJ1-4
TGCGCCAGCAGCTTCGACAGGGGGGAAAAACTGTTTTTT
CASSFDRGEKLFF
>-|TRBV5-1|TRBD2|TRBJ2-3
TGCGCCAGTGGGACTAGCGGGAGGGCCCACACAGATACGCAGTATTTT
CASGTSGRAHTDTQYF
>-|TRBV5-1|-|TRBJ2-5
TGCGCCAGCAGCACCGGCGGGCCGGAGACCCAGTACTTC
CASSTGGPETQYF
>-|TRBV7-9|TRBD2|TRBJ2-7
TGTGCCAGCAGCTTCTCTAGGACTAGCGGGGTCAGCTCCTACGAGCAGTACTTC
CASSFSRTSGVSSYEQYF
>-|TRBV3-1/TRBV3-2|-|TRBJ1-2
TGTGCCAGCAGCCAAGGGGGAGGACGGGCTAACTATGGCTACACCTTC
CASSQGGGRANYGYTF
>few|TRBV6-4|-|TRBJ1-4
TGTGCCAGCAGTGACTTGACTATTGAAAAACTGTTTTTT
CASSDLTIEKLFF
>once|TRBV2|-|TRBJ2-3
TGTGCCAGCAGTGAATGGGGCACGGATACGCAGTATTTT
CASSEWGTDTQYF
>-|TRBV28|-|TRBJ2-4
TGTGCCAGCAGTTCCCTACGACAGGAAAAAAACATTCAGTACTTC
CASSSLRQEKNIQYF
>-|TRBV6-1|-|TRBJ1-1
TGTGCCAGCAGTGAAAACAGGGTCACTGAAGCTTTCTTT
CASSENRVTEAFF
>-|TRBV29-1|-|TRBJ1-2
TGCAGCGTTGACCTCCACTCCAGGGGAGGGTATGGCTACACCTTC
CSVDLHSRGGYGYTF
>-|TRBV29-1|-|TRBJ2-7
TGCAGCGTTGAAGGAACAGGTTACGAGCAGTACTTC
CSVEGTGYEQYF
>-|TRBV18|-|TRBJ1-2
TGTGCCAGCTCAAACGGGGCTAACTATGGCTACACCTTC
CASSNGANYGYTF
>-|TRBV5-6|TRBD1|TRBJ1-5
TGTGCCAGCAGCAAATGGAGGGACAGGGACTTTTTTGGCAATCAGCCCCAGCATTTT
CASSKWRDRDFFGNQPQHF
>-|TRBV18|-|TRBJ2-1
TGTGCCAGCTCACCAAGTATAGCGAGCTCCTACAATGAGCAGTTCTTC
CASSPSIASSYNEQFF
>-|TRBV7-9|-|TRBJ1-1
TGTGCCAGCAGCTTACGAGGGATGAACACTGAAGCTTTCTTT
CASSLRGMNTEAFF
>-|TRBV5-1|-|TRBJ2-2
TGCGCCAGCAGCTTGACTAGTAACCCTTCCGCCGGGGAGCTGTTTTTT
CASSLTSNPSAGELFF
>-|TRBV11-3|-|TRBJ1-1
TGTGCCAGCAGCTTAGATCGGGGGGCAACTGAAGCTTTCTTT
CASSLDRGATEAFF
>-|TRBV27|-|TRBJ2-2
TGTGCCAGTTCCCAAACAGGGTCGGTCACCGGGGAGCTGTTTTTT
CASSQTGSVTGELFF
>-|TRBV7-8|TRBD1|TRBJ1-4
TGTGCCAGCAGCTTAGCCTCCGGACAGGGGAATGAAAAACTGTTTTTT
CASSLASGQGNEKLFF
>-|TRBV9|-|TRBJ2-7
TGTGCCAGCAGCGTTGGTAGCTCAAAGGGGTACGAGCAGTACTTC
CASSVGSSKGYEQYF
>-|TRBV3-1/TRBV3-2|TRBD1|TRBJ1-5
TGTGCCAGCAGCCCGACGACAGGGGTAGGTCAGCCCCAGCATTTT
CASSPTTGVGQPQHF
>few|TRBV29-1|TRBD1|TRBJ1-2
TGCAGCGTATATATCCGGGGACAGGGTTCGAATGGCTACACCTTC
CSVYIRGQGSNGYTF
>-|TRBV19|TRBD1|TRBJ1-5
TGTGCCAGTAGTATAGGGACAGGGAATAGCAATCAGCCCCAGCATTTT
CASSIGTGNSNQPQHF
>-|TRBV10-3|TRBD1|TRBJ1-6
TGTGCCATCAGTGAGTCCTCGGGGACAGACCTAGGACCCCTCCACTTT
CAISESSGTDLGPLHF
>few|TRBV6-5|-|TRBJ1-4
TGTGCCACGGGGGGGGCTTCAGTAACTAATGAAAAACTGTTTTTT
CATGGASVTNEKLFF
>-|TRBV25-1|TRBD2|TRBJ2-1
TGTGCCAGCAGTGAAGGGTCTAGCGGGTTTAATGAGCAGTTCTTC
CASSEGSSGFNEQFF
>-|TRBV12-3/TRBV12-4|-|TRBJ1-1
TGTGCCAGCAGTTGGGCAGAGAACACTGAAGCTTTCTTT
CASSWAENTEAFF
>-|TRBV19|-|TRBJ2-7
TGTGCCAGTAGTACTCCGACAGGCTACCCCTACGAGCAGTACTTC
CASSTPTGYPYEQYF
>-|TRBV5-1|TRBD1|TRBJ2-2
TGCGCCAGCAGCTTGGCCGACAGGGAATACGCCGGGGAGCTGTTTTTT
CASSLADREYAGELFF
>-|TRBV15|TRBD1|TRBJ1-1
TGTGCCACCAGCAGCCGACAGGGGGCGCCTGAAGCTTTCTTT
CATSSRQGAPEAFF
>-|TRBV5-5|TRBD2|TRBJ2-2
TGTGCCAGCAGCTTCGGGAGGGAATACACCGGGGAGCTGTTTTTT
CASSFGREYTGELFF